This TCR beta chain is drawn from a study of blood T cell repertoires in COVID-19. Study summary: The United States, Italy and Spain supplied acute and convalescent COVID-19 samples. Nucleic acid was either cDNA or gDNA, and it came from T cells, B-cell-depleted T cells, or PBMCs.

Authors' processing steps: Cell counts per sample came from amplifying reference gene primers. TCRdb's copy holds only in-frame clones and misses some; the assay was immunoSEQ multiplex PCR. That table is the source of V, J and clone size, and D and trimming were worked out from the DNA. This table holds 250,000 or so clones, 84% found once. The germline V gene has CDR1 SEHNR and CDR2 FQNEAQ (reference sequence). The CDR3 runs 16 residues. With V trimmed by 4 bases and J by 0 bases, 3 bases remained unmatched. The receptor was isolated from a woman between 35 and 50 years old who had recovered from COVID-19. V is TRBV7-9 and J is TRBJ1-6, with TRBD1 matching over 7 bases. Sample: peripheral blood. CDR3 loop: CASSWDSSSYNSPLHF. The CDR3 nucleotides are TGTGCCAGCAGCTGGGACAGTAGCTCCTATAATTCACCCCTCCACTTT.